This TCR beta chain was documented in a study of technical replicates of blood from a few donors. Trimming took off 6 bases at V and 7 bases at J, with 9 bases between the two ends. The CDR3 consists of 11 residues. CDR1 KGHSH and CDR2 LQKENI come from the germline V gene. The repertoire was sequenced with immunoSEQ multiplex PCR; TCRdb's copy has only in-frame clones and lacks some. The repertoire holds around 60,000 clones, with 85% to 95% as singletons. Specimen: PBMCs. This chain uses TRBV18 with TRBJ1-2; a possible D gene is TRBD1 (5 bases). The sequence came from a human donor in good health. Some clones in this sample may be carry-over from other donors' samples. CDR3 bases: TGTGCCAGCTCGCAGACAGTTGGCTACACCTTC. As protein: CASSQTVGYTF.